Presented here are 15 T cell receptor beta chains from one specimen sequenced in a study of T cell responses to AZD1222 COVID-19 vaccine. TCRdb's table, derived via immunoSEQ multiplex PCR, lists solely in-frame clones and lacks some. The sample lists 150,000 to 200,000 clones; roughly 90% were seen once. The sequences come from peripheral blood, collected on day 0 of AZD1222 vaccination. The receptors were gathered from an adult in good health.

J is TRBJ2-1 and V is TRBV30, with 11 positions matching TRBD2. The germline gives CDR1 GTSNPN, CDR2 SVGIG (reference sequence). CDR3 length equals 14 residues. V gave up 5 bases and J gave up 5 bases; unmatched junction bases: 5. This CDR3 reads CAWVSGRAHNEQFF. The CDR3 region has the DNA TGTGCCTGGGTTAGCGGGAGGGCCCACAATGAGCAGTTCTTC.

The rearrangement links TRBV7-9 to TRBJ1-6; 7 bases are a match to TRBD1. V dropped 2 bases and J dropped 2; count of bases not matched to a gene: 9. This CDR3 contains 18 residues. The germline gives CDR1 SEHNR, CDR2 FQNEAQ (reference sequence). CDR3 nucleotides: TGTGCCAGCAGCTTACCCTCCCGGACAGGAGCCTATAATTCACCCCTCCACTTT. Encoded protein: CASSLPSRTGAYNSPLHF.

The CDR3 sequence is CASSSPGLSGTYEQYF. CDR3 bases: TGTGCCAGCAGTTCGCCGGGACTATCGGGCACCTACGAGCAGTACTTC. The chain joins TRBV6-5 to TRBJ2-7; 7 positions match TRBD2. The CDR3 spans 16 residues. CDR1 MNHEY and CDR2 SVGAGI come from the germline V gene. V trimming: 4 bases; J trimming: 2 bases; junction bases outside the gene matches: 11.

This clone was counted a few times. The chain employs TRBV7-6 and TRBJ1-1; D remains unclear. The ends were cut back, 3 bases at V and 6 bases at J, with 11 bases in the middle. Germline lookup yields CDR1 SGHVS and CDR2 FNYEAQ. CDR3 length: 13 residues. The CDR3 DNA is TGTGCCAGCAGCTTGGGCCCCCGCTCTGAAGCTTTCTTT. It encodes CASSLGPRSEAFF.

V and J are TRBV24-1 and TRBJ2-2; 8 bases line up with TRBD2. V trimming: 3 bases; J trimming: 8 bases; junction bases outside the gene matches: 10. The CDR3 consists of 16 residues. Per the germline V gene, CDR1 is KGHDR and CDR2 is SFDVKD. The CDR3 sequence: CATSDPPLAGGGELFF. The CDR3 region has the DNA TGTGCCACCAGTGATCCCCCCCTAGCGGGTGGAGGGGAGCTGTTTTTT.

The gene calls are TRBV15 and TRBJ2-2, with D possibly TRBD1 on 5 matching bases. CDR3 size: 15 residues. V lost 3 bases and J lost 0, with 8 bases in between. Germline loops: CDR1 LNHNV, CDR2 YYDKDF (reference sequence). In DNA, the CDR3 is TGTGCCACCAGCAGCCAGACAGCGAACACCGGGGAGCTGTTTTTT. This gives the protein CATSSQTANTGELFF.

This chain uses TRBV5-6 with TRBJ1-3; the D gene is possibly TRBD1 (6 bases). The CDR3 has 16 amino acids. Per germline, CDR1 SGHDT and CDR2 YYEEEE. Trimming pared 6 bases from V and 2 bases from J, leaving 18 bases between. CDR3 residues: CASTVTQGIPGNTIYF. The CDR3 bases are TGTGCCAGCACCGTGACCCAGGGGATTCCTGGAAACACCATATATTTT.

The genes are TRBV6-1 and TRBJ1-1, with unresolved D. Trimming pared 2 bases from V and 0 bases from J, leaving 4 bases between. CDR1 is MNHNS and CDR2 is SASEGT in the germline V gene. The CDR3 runs to 13 residues. The CDR3 region has the DNA TGTGCCAGCAGTGAAAATCTGAACACTGAAGCTTTCTTT. Translated: CASSENLNTEAFF.

The rearrangement uses TRBV18 and TRBJ1-1; D is unclear. The CDR3 loop spans 12 amino acids. V was cut by 8 bases and J by 1 base, with 8 bases left in between. Germline V CDR1 and CDR2: KGHSH, LQKENI. The CDR3 bases are TGTGCCAGCGAGGTTACGAACACTGAAGCTTTCTTT. Translated, it gives CASEVTNTEAFF. Complete variable domain (other parts from reference TRBV18 and TRBJ1-1): NAGVMQNPRHLVRRRGQEARLRCSPMKGHSHVYWYRQLPEEGLKFMVYLQKENIIDESGMPKERFSAEFPKEGPSILRIQQVVRGDSAAYFCASEVTNTEAFFGQGTRLTVV.

The V gene is TRBV14, the J gene TRBJ1-4, with D possibly being TRBD1 (5 bases). This CDR3 comprises 15 residues. V lost 2 bases to trimming and J lost 8 bases, with 15 bases between them. Germline CDR1 is SGHDN and CDR2 is FVKESK. The CDR3 coding sequence is TGTGCCAGCAGCCAACGAAGGGGTCTGGACGAAAAACTGTTTTTT. This codes for CASSQRRGLDEKLFF.

This chain links TRBV7-2 with TRBJ1-3; maybe TRBD1 (5 bases). Germline values: CDR1 SGHTA, CDR2 FQGNSA. Between the trimmed V and J ends, which lost 4 bases and 8 bases, there was a span of 18 bases. The CDR3 is 15 residues long. The CDR3 coding sequence is TGTGCCAGCAGCTCCTGGGGCCGAGGAGGTGACACCATATATTTT. This gives the protein CASSSWGRGGDTIYF.

The CDR3 DNA follows: TGTGCCAGCCGAGGACAGGCGAGCTCCTACGAGCAGTACTTC. Its protein is CASRGQASSYEQYF. The rearrangement links TRBV6-5 to TRBJ2-7, with 7 bases fitting TRBD1. Germline values: CDR1 MNHEY, CDR2 SVGAGI. The CDR3 consists of 14 residues. The V segment lost 8 bases and the J segment 0 bases; nucleotides outside the gene matches: 7.

The V gene is TRBV10-2, the J gene TRBJ2-5; TRBD2 matches 7 bases. CDR1 WSHSY and CDR2 SAAADI come from the germline V gene. V lost 7 bases, J lost 0 bases, and 8 bases stayed unmatched. The CDR3 runs to 15 residues. The CDR3 DNA follows: TGCGCCAGCAACCCCACGGCGGGGGACCAAGAGACCCAGTACTTC. The encoded protein is CASNPTAGDQETQYF.

The V call is TRBV2, the J call TRBJ2-5; 8 bases are a match to TRBD2. The CDR3 is 15 amino acids. The germline V gene encodes CDR1 SNHLY and CDR2 FYNNEI. J was trimmed by 4 bases and V by 7 bases; bases with no gene match: 11. In DNA, the CDR3 is TGTGCCAGCACTCGGATTAGCGGGAAACGAGAGACCCAGTACTTC. It encodes CASTRISGKRETQYF.

The J gene is TRBJ1-5, the V gene TRBV5-4; weak D call: TRBD1 (5 bases). Trimming took 4 bases from V and 1 from J, leaving 15 bases between them. Germline V gene data show CDR1 as SGHNT and CDR2 as YYREEE (reference sequence). The CDR3 extends over 16 amino acids. CDR3 DNA sequence: TGTGCCAGCAGCGATCCTGGGGGTAGGAGCAATCAGCCCCAGCATTTT. Translating it yields CASSDPGGRSNQPQHF.